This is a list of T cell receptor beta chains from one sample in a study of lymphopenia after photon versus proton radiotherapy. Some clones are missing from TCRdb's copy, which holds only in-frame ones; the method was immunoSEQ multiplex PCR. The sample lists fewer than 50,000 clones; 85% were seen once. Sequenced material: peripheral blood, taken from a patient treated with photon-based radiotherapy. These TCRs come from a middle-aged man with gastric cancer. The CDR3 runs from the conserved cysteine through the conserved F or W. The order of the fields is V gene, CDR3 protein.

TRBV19	CASSRSGTEYNEQFF
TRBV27	CASSQWDNSPLHF
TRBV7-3	CASSLTGAREQYF
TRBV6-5	CASSSPAGENYEQYF
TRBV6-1	CASSTPGQPSQPQHF
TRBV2	CASSEEGGGFTEAFF
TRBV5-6	CASGLAGTGHSPLHF
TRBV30	CAWSVGGASSNQPQHF
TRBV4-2	CASSQETAVQRETQYF
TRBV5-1	CASSLFPGTPYNEQFF
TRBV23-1	CASEVVGEYEQYF
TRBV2	CASKSDRILSGANVLTF
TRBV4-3	CASSHELGHSYEQYF
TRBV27	CASSLGQGVHTEAFF
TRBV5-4	CASSKKEALGEQFF
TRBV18	CASSPGPGNTEAFF
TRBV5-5	CASSSTSGVRDTQYF
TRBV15	CATSSEPRGGDQPQHF
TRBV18	CASSPGTANTEAFF
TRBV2	CASSEGSHWSVNVLTF
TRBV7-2	CASSSDRGLGGYTF
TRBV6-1	CASSRQGWDYGYTF
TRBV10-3	CAISMGVGSYEQYF
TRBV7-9	CASSSNRGPFSPLHF
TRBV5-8	CASSVRGVRVYGYTF
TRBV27	CASSSGAENIQYF
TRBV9	CASSGSRTGTGFVFF
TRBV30	CAWSGPTGLSYEQYF
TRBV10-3	CAISEIGTRGGGYTF
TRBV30	CAWTRGNGYTF
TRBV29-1	CSVESLGLAGNEQFF
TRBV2	CASTRRPGITDTQYF
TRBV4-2	CASSQGWGQFF
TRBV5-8	CASSLDRGGKTQYF
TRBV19	CASSIGTPVWAQYF
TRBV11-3	CASSFGQGYNEQFF
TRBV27	CASSSHSNQPQHF
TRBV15	CATSVRKYGTEQFF
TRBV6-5	CASSPRRTTNYGYTF
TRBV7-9	CASSTSGTGRSGANVLTF
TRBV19	CASSRVMGDPGLGDQETQYF
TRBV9	CASSVGPGGGAYEQYF
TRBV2	CASKEGAGLDETQYF
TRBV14	CASSDRYEQYF
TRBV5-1	CASSYGSLADTQYF
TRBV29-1	CSVEGGQYQYGYTF
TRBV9	CASREINYGYTF
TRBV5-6	CASSLDNYEQYF
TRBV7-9	CAGQGGDKNYEQYF
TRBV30	CAWSVSLQGRFGYTF